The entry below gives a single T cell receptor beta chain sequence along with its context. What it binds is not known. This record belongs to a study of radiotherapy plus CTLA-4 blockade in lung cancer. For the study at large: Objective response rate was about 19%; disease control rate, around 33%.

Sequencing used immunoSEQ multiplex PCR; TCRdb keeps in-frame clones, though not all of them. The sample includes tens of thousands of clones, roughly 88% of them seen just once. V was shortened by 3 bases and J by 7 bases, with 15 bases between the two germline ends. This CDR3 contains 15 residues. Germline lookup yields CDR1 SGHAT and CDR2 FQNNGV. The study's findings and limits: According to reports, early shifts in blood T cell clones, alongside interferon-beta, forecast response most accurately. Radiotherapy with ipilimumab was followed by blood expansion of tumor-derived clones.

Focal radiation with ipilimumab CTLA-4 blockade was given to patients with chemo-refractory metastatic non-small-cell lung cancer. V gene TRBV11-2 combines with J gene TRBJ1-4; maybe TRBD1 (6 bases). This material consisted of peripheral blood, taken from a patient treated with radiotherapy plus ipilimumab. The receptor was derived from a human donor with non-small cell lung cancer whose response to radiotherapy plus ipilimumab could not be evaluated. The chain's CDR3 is CASSFNRALGEKLFF. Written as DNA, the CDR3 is TGTGCCAGCAGCTTTAACAGGGCTCTCGGTGAAAAACTGTTTTTT.